One sample yielded the 22 T cell receptor beta chains listed below, sequenced in a study of CXCR3-negative and CXCR3-positive naive CD8 T cells. These receptors' antigens are unknown. The libraries of TRB cDNA were constructed through 5' RACE using UMI labels. No DNA is given; TCRdb re-called the 5' RACE reads and lists each CDR3 protein once. Listed are under 150,000 distinct CDR3 sequences; around 0.54% falls within the top ten. Study conclusions and caveats: In CXCR3-positive naive cells, the TRB CDR3s were more hydrophobic than in CXCR3-negative naive cells.

Sequencing was carried out using naive CXCR3+ CD8+ T cells from blood. Subset meaning: CD45RO-CCR7+CD27+CD95- naive CD8+ T cells expressing CXCR3 (TNR3+). Every receptor here comes from a human donor in good health. Some clones in this sample may be carry-over from other donors' samples.

The genes are TRBV7-3 and TRBJ1-2. Germline V gene sequence: CDR1 SGHTA, CDR2 FQGTGA. The CDR3 spans 14 residues. The CDR3 reads CASSPSPVHYGYTF.

V gene TRBV29-1 combines with J gene TRBJ1-1; absent DNA, TCRdb's TRBD1 call cannot be checked. The CDR3 totals 13 residues. Germline assignment: CDR1 SQVTM and CDR2 ANQGSEA. The CDR3: CSGVTAGDTEAFF. Full variable domain (missing parts from reference TRBV29-1 and TRBJ1-1): SAVISQKPSRDICQRGTSLTIQCQVDSQVTMMFWYRQQPGQSLTLIATANQGSEATYESGFVIDKFPISRPNLTFSTLTVSNMSPEDSSIYLCSGVTAGDTEAFFGQGTRLTVV.

The chain links TRBV9 to TRBJ2-2. The germline gives CDR1 SGDLS, CDR2 YYNGEE. The CDR3 is made up of 12 amino acids. CDR3 amino acids: CASSVVPGELFF. The complete variable domain, with remaining parts taken from reference TRBV9 and TRBJ2-2, reads DSGVTQTPKHLITATGQRVTLRCSPRSGDLSVYWYQQSLDQGLQFLIQYYNGEERAKGNILERFSAQQFPDLHSELNLSSLELGDSALYFCASSVVPGELFFGEGSRLTVL.

The chain has TRBV27 and TRBJ2-1; no DNA is available, so the TRBD1 call from TCRdb remains unchecked. CDR3 length equals 15 residues. Germline V CDR1 and CDR2: MNHEY, SMNVEV (reference sequence). CDR3 residues: CASSWGTGGVNEQFF.

The gene calls are TRBV27 and TRBJ2-7. This CDR3 spans 13 amino acids. The V gene's germline CDR1 is MNHEY and CDR2 SMNVEV (reference sequence). CDR3 sequence: CASSLSLNYEQYF.

This chain joins TRBV29-1 and TRBJ2-2. The CDR3 is 11 amino acids. CDR1 is SQVTM and CDR2 is ANQGSEA in the germline V gene. CDR3 protein: CSARAGGELFF.

J is TRBJ1-1 and V is TRBV3-2. TRBV3-2 is designated a pseudogene. The CDR3 totals 14 residues. The CDR3 loop is CASSQMTQNTEAFF.

The chain employs TRBV19 and TRBJ1-1; TCRdb outputs TRBD1, but without DNA this stays unchecked. The length of the CDR3 is 14 residues. Germline lookup yields CDR1 LNHDA and CDR2 SQIVND (reference sequence). The CDR3 region is CASTGATGVTEAFF.

V is TRBV23-1 and J is TRBJ2-1. TRBV23-1 is noted as an ORF with a role that remains uncertain. The CDR3 consists of 13 residues. The CDR3 spells CASSQPDKDEQFF.

V usage is TRBV27 and J usage is TRBJ2-1; without DNA, the TCRdb call of TRBD2 cannot be checked. This CDR3 has 14 residues. Germline V gene sequence: CDR1 MNHEY, CDR2 SMNVEV (reference sequence). CDR3 sequence reads: CASIGGVIQNEQFF.

This rearrangement joins TRBV20-1 to TRBJ2-7. The CDR3 has 12 amino acids. Germline CDR1 is DFQATT and CDR2 is SNEGSKA (reference sequence). The CDR3 spells CSARTSPYEQYF.

The chain has TRBV29-1 and TRBJ1-4. Germline CDR1 reads SQVTM; CDR2 reads ANQGSEA. The CDR3 spans 12 residues. This CDR3 is CSVEVFGEKLFF.

The chain is built from TRBV12-5 and TRBJ2-2; TCRdb's assignment of TRBD1 cannot be checked, as there is no DNA. There are 16 residues in the CDR3. In germline, CDR1 is LGHNT, CDR2 FRNRAP. The CDR3 is CASGLVLGQYTGELFF.

The gene calls are TRBV11-2 and TRBJ2-1; lacking DNA, the TRBD2 call made by TCRdb goes unchecked. From germline, CDR1 is SGHAT and CDR2 FQNNGV. CDR3 length: 16 residues. CDR3 residues: CASSLLRLAGGNEQFF.

The gene calls are TRBV4-1 and TRBJ2-2. This CDR3 is built from 16 residues. Germline V gives CDR1 MGHRA, CDR2 YSYEKL. The CDR3 spells CASSQVGFPNTGELFF.

The chain links TRBV9 to TRBJ2-7. The CDR3 is 11 residues long. Germline lookup yields CDR1 SGDLS and CDR2 YYNGEE. CDR3 sequence reads: CASSGNYEQYF.

CDR3 sequence reads: CATSRGVGVLQETQYF. The rearrangement joins TRBV15 to TRBJ2-5; no DNA is available, so the TRBD1 call from TCRdb remains unchecked. Germline-derived CDR1 and CDR2 are LNHNV and YYDKDF (reference sequence). CDR3 size: 16 residues.

The V and J genes are TRBV7-9 and TRBJ2-5. CDR3 length: 15 amino acids. Germline assignment: CDR1 SEHNR and CDR2 FQNEAQ (reference sequence). CDR3 amino acids: CASSSPSSYGETQYF. Drawing the rest from reference TRBV7-9 and TRBJ2-5, the complete variable domain is DTGVSQNPRHKITKRGQNVTFRCDPISEHNRLYWYRQTLGQGPEFLTYFQNEAQLEKSRLLSDRFSAERPKGSFSTLEIQRTEQGDSAMYLCASSSPSSYGETQYFGPGTRLLVL.

V and J are TRBV20-1 and TRBJ2-7. The CDR3 contains 14 residues. Germline assignment: CDR1 DFQATT and CDR2 SNEGSKA (reference sequence). The CDR3 sequence: CSARISSGDYEQYF.

The genes are TRBV29-1 and TRBJ2-1; checking the TCRdb D call of TRBD1 is not possible without DNA. The CDR3 extends over 11 amino acids. Germline CDR1 is SQVTM and CDR2 is ANQGSEA. The CDR3 loop is CSVGDGYEQFF.

V is TRBV4-1 and J is TRBJ1-1. Germline V gene lookup returns CDR1 MGHRA and CDR2 YSYEKL. This CDR3 is 15 amino acids long. Here the CDR3 reads CASSLSGGGGTEAFF.

V is TRBV3-1 and J is TRBJ2-7; TCRdb names TRBD1, which stays unverified in the absence of DNA. CDR3 length equals 13 residues. Germline assignment: CDR1 LGHDT and CDR2 YNNKEL (reference sequence). CDR3: CASSRRGAYEQYF.